This record covers a single TCR beta chain. Its specificity is unknown. The sample comes from a study of T cell repertoires in cytomegalovirus infection. Study information: Recently identified HLA-C-restricted CMV epitopes were used, and well-studied HLA-B-restricted CMV epitopes were used as well.

Germline V gene sequence: CDR1 GTSNPN, CDR2 SVGIG (reference sequence). This CDR3 is 13 amino acids long. V shed 6 bases and J shed 1 base, with 12 bases lying between them. TCRdb re-analysed the reads in MiXCR, keeping a single row per CDR3 protein. There are under 500,000 distinct CDR3 sequences in the sample; 40% to 50% occur only once, and around 44% lies in the top ten. The chain combines TRBV30 with TRBJ1-1; TRBD1 is a possible D gene (5 bases). Here the sequenced sample was cultured PBMCs, taken from culture after CMV antigen stimulation. The receptor was isolated from a human donor in good health (CMV status not recorded). Some clones in this sample may be carry-over from other donors' samples. The CDR3 loop is CACSRVRNTEAFF. In nucleotides, the CDR3 is TGTGCCTGTTCCAGGGTCCGGAACACTGAAGCTTTCTTT.